This T cell receptor beta chain was retrieved from a study of shared clonotypes between healthy human individuals. About the research overall: Those who served as donors were a couple of women and a few men between the ages of 18 and 49.

Study results and caveats: The study found lower generation probabilities in non-shared clonotypes than in those shared by all four donors. When naive CD4 clonotypes were compared across a few donors, about 5% were shared. Rarefaction exposed incomplete sorted-subset sequencing despite large depth.

The CDR3 contains 17 residues. CDR1 is SGHDT and CDR2 is YYEEEE in the germline V gene. J lost 4 bases, V lost 0 bases, and 9 bases had no gene match. Here immunoSEQ multiplex PCR was the method, and the copy in TCRdb shows in-frame clones only, minus some. In the table there are more than 550,000 clones, around 90% of which are singletons. A remark on this clone: Its cognate antigen is unknown.

The sequence was collected from a man aged 18 to 30 in good health. Some clones in this sample may be carry-over from other donors' samples. The specimen was memory CD8+ T cells from PBMCs. Stated subset: CD45RO+ cells pooled with CCR7-negative TemRA cells. The chain carries TRBV5-6 and TRBJ2-7, with 11 positions matching TRBD2. The CDR3 nucleotides are TGTGCCAGCAGCTTGGTCGGTCTAGCGGGAGGACTATACGAGCAGTACTTC. This encodes CASSLVGLAGGLYEQYF. Looking up the rest from reference TRBV5-6 and TRBJ2-7 gives the full variable domain: DAGVTQSPTHLIKTRGQQVTLRCSPKSGHDTVSWYQQALGQGPQFIFQYYEEEERQRGNFPDRFSGHQFPNYSSELNVNALLLGDSALYLCASSLVGLAGGLYEQYFGPGTRLTVT.